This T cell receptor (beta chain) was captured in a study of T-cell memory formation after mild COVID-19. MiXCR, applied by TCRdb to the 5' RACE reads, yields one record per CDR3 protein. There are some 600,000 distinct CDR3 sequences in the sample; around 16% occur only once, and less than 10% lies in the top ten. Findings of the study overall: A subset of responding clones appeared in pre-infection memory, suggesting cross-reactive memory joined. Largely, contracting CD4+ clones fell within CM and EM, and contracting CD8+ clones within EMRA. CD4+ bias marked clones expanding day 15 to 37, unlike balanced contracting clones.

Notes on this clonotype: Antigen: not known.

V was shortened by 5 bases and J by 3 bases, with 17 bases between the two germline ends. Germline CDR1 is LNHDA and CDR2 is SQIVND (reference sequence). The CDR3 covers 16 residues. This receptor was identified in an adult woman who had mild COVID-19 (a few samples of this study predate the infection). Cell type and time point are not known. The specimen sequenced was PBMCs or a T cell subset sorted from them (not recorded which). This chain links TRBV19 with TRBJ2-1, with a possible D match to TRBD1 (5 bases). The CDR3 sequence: CASSGGAQGHYNEQFF. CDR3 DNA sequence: TGTGCCAGTAGTGGTGGGGCTCAAGGACACTACAATGAGCAGTTCTTC.